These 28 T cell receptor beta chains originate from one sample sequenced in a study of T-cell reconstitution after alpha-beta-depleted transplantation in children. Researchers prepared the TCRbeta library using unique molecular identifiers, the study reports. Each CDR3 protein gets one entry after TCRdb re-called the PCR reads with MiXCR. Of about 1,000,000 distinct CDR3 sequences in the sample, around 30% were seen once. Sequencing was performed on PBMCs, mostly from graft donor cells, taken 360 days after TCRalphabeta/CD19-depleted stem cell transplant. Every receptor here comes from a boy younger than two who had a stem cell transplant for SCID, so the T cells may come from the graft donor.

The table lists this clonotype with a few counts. CDR3 in DNA: TGTGCCAGCAGCTTAGCGTCGGGGTACCCCTACAATGAGCAGTTCTTC. Amino acids: CASSLASGYPYNEQFF. The chain employs TRBV7-2 and TRBJ2-1, with TRBD2 as a possible D gene (5 bases). V lost 0 bases, J lost 2 bases, and 11 bases lay in between. This CDR3 comprises 16 residues. CDR1 SGHTA and CDR2 FQGNSA come from the germline V gene. The complete variable domain, with remaining parts taken from reference TRBV7-2 and TRBJ2-1, reads GAGVSQSPSNKVTEKGKDVELRCDPISGHTALYWYRQSLGQGLEFLIYFQGNSAPDKSGLPSDRFSAERTGGSVSTLTIQRTQQEDSAVYLCASSLASGYPYNEQFFGPGTRLTVL.

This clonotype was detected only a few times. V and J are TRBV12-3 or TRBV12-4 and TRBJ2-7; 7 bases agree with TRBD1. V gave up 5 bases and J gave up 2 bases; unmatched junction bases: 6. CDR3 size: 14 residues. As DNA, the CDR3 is TGTGCCAGCAGTCCCCAGGGGGTGGCCTACGAGCAGTACTTC. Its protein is CASSPQGVAYEQYF.

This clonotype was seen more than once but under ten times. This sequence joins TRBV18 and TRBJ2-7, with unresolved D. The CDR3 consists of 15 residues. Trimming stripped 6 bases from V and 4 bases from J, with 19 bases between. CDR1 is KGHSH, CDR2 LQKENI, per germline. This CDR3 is CASSPTSRFVYEQYF. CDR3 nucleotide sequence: TGTGCCAGCTCGCCCACGTCCAGGTTTGTTTACGAGCAGTACTTC.

The CDR3 nucleotides are TGCAGTGCCCGGAAGGTGCGCAGCTCCTACAATGAGCAGTTCTTC. Translation gives CSARKVRSSYNEQFF. The rearrangement joins TRBV20-1 to TRBJ2-1, with no clear D. Trimming stripped 6 bases from V and 0 bases from J, with 15 bases between. The length of the CDR3 is 15 residues. Germline CDR1 and CDR2: DFQATT and SNEGSKA (reference sequence).

In nucleotides, the CDR3 is TGTGCCAGCAGCTTGATATGGTCTAGCGGGGCCACAGATACGCAGTATTTT. This encodes CASSLIWSSGATDTQYF. The chain is built from TRBV5-6 and TRBJ2-3; the match to TRBD2 covers 9 bases. V lost 1 base and J lost 2; bases outside the gene matches: 8. CDR3 length: 17 amino acids. CDR1 SGHDT and CDR2 YYEEEE come from the germline V gene. The full variable domain, in which reference TRBV5-6 and TRBJ2-3 provide the parts outside the CDR3, is DAGVTQSPTHLIKTRGQQVTLRCSPKSGHDTVSWYQQALGQGPQFIFQYYEEEERQRGNFPDRFSGHQFPNYSSELNVNALLLGDSALYLCASSLIWSSGATDTQYFGPGTRLTVL.

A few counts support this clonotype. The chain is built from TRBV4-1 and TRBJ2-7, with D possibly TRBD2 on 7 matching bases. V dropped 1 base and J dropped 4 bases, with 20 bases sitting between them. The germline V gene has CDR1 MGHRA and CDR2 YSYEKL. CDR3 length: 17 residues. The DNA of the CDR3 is TGCGCCAGCAGCCAAGGATGGAGGGGGGGCCTGGGTTACGAGCAGTACTTC. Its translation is CASSQGWRGGLGYEQYF.

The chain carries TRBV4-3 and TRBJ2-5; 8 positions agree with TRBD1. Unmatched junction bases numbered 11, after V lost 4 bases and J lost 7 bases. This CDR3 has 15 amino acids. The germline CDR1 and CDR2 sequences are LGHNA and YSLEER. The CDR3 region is CASSPDRGLRGTQYF. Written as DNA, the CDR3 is TGCGCCAGCAGCCCCGACAGGGGATTACGCGGGACCCAGTACTTC.

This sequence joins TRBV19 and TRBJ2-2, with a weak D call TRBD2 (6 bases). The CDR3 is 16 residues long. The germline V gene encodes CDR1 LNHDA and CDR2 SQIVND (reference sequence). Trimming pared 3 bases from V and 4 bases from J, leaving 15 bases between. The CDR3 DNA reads TGTGCCAGTAGTATCCTTAACGGAGGGATCACCGGGGAGCTGTTTTTT. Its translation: CASSILNGGITGELFF.

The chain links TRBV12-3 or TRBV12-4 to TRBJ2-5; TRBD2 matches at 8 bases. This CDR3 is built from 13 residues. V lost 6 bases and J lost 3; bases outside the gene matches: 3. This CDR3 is CASRSSGEETQYF. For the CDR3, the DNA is TGTGCCAGCAGGAGTAGCGGGGAAGAGACCCAGTACTTC.

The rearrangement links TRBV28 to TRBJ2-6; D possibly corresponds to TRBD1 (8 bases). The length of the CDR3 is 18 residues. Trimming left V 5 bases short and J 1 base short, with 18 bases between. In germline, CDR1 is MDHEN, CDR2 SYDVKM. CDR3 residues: CASSKQGGTVSGANVLTF. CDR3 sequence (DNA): TGTGCCAGCAGTAAACAGGGGGGGACTGTGTCTGGGGCCAACGTCCTGACTTTC.

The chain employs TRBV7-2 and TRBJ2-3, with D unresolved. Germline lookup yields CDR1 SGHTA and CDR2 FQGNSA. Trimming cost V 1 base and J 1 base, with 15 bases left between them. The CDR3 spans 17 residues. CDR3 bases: TGTGCCAGCAGCTTAGTAGCCTCGGGCCCCGGCACAGATACGCAGTATTTT. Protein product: CASSLVASGPGTDTQYF.

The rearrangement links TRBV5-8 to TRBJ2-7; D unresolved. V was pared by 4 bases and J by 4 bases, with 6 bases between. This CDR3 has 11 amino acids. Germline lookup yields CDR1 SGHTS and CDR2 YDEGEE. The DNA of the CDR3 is TGTGCCAGCAGCCATCAGTACGAGCAGTACTTC. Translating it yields CASSHQYEQYF.

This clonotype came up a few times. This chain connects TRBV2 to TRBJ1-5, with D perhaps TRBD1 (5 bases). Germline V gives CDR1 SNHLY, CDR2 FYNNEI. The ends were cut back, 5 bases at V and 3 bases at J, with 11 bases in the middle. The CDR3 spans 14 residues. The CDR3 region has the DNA TGTGCCAGCAGTTCGGAGGGGCCCAATCAGCCCCAGCATTTT. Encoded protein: CASSSEGPNQPQHF.

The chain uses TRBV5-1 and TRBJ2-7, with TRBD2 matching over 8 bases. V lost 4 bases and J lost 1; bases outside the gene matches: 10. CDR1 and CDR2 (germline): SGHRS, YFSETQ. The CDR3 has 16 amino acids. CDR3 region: CASSLLAGGVSYEQYF. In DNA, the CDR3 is TGCGCCAGCAGCCTGCTTGCGGGGGGAGTGTCCTACGAGCAGTACTTC.

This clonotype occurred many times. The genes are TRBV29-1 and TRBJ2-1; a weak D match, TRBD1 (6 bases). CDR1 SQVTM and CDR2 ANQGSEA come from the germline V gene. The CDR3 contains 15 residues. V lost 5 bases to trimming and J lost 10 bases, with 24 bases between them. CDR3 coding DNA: TGCAGCGTTACGCCCGGGACAACTTTAGTGAGGGAGCAGTTCTTC. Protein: CSVTPGTTLVREQFF.

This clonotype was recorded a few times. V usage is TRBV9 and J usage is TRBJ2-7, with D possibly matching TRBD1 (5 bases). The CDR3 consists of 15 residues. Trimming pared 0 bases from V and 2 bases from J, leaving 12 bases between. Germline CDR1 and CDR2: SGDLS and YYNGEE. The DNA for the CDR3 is TGTGCCAGCAGCGTAGGGCCGACAGTAACCTACGAGCAGTACTTC. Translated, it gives CASSVGPTVTYEQYF.

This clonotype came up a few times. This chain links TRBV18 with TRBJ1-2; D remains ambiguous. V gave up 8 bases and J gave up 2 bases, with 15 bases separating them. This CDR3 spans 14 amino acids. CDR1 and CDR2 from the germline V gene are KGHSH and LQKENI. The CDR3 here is CASSPRAANYGYTF. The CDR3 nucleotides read TGTGCCAGCAGCCCCCGGGCTGCGAACTATGGCTACACCTTC.

In DNA, the CDR3 is TGTGCCACCAGTGCTGCGACAGGGGACCACTACGAGCAGTACTTC. It encodes CATSAATGDHYEQYF. The V gene is TRBV24-1, the J gene TRBJ2-7; 8 bases agree with TRBD1. Germline CDR1 and CDR2: KGHDR and SFDVKD. CDR3 length: 15 residues. Trimming at V came to 5 bases and at J to 3 bases, leaving 8 bases not matched to a gene.

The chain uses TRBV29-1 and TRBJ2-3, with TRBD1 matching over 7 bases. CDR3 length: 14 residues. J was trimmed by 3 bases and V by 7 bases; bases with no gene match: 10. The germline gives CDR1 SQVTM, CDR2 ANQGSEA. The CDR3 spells CSGGEGARTDTQYF. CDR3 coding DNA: TGCAGCGGAGGAGAGGGGGCGCGAACAGATACGCAGTATTTT.

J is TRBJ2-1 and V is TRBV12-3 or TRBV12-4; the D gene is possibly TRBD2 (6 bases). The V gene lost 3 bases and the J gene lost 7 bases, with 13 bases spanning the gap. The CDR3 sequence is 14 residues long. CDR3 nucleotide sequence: TGTGCCAGCAGTTTGCTCTCGCTAGCGAATGAGCAGTTCTTC. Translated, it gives CASSLLSLANEQFF.

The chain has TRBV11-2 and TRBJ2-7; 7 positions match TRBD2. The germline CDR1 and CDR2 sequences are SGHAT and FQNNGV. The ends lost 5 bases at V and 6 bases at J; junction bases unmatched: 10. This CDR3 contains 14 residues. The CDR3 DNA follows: TGTGCCAGCAGCCCCTCGACGGGGAGGGGCGAGCAGTACTTC. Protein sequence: CASSPSTGRGEQYF.

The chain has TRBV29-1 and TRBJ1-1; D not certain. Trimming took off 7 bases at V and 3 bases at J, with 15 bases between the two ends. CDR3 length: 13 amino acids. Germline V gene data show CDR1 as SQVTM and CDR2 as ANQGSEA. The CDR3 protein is CSATRRTDTEAFF. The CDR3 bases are TGCAGCGCAACCAGGCGGACGGACACTGAAGCTTTCTTT.

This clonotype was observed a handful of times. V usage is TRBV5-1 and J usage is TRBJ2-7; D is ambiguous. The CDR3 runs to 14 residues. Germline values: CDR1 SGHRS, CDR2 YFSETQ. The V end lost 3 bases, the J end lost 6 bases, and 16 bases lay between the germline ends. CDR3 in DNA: TGCGCCAGCAGCTCCCCAGGACGTACAACCGAGCAGTACTTC. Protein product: CASSSPGRTTEQYF.

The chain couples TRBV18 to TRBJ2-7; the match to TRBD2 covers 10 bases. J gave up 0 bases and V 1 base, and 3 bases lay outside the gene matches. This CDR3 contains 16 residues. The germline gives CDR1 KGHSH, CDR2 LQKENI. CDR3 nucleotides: TGTGCCAGCTCACCACGGCTAGCGGGGGACTCCTACGAGCAGTACTTC. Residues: CASSPRLAGDSYEQYF.

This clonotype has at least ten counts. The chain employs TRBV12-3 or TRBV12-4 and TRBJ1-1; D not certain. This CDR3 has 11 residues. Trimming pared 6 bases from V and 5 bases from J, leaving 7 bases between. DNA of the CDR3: TGTGCCAGCAGCGTAGGGACTGAAGCTTTCTTT. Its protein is CASSVGTEAFF.

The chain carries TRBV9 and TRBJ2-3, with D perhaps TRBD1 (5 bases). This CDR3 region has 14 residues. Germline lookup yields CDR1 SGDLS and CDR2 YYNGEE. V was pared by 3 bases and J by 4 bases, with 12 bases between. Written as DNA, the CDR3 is TGTGCCAGCAGCGAACAGGTCCGATCAGATACGCAGTATTTT. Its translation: CASSEQVRSDTQYF.

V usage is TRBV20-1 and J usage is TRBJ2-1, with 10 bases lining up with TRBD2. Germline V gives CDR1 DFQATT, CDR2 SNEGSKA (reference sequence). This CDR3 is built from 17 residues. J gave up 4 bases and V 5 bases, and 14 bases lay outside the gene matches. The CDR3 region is CSAGELAGAGLYNEQFF. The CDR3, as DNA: TGCAGTGCTGGCGAGCTAGCGGGGGCTGGCCTTTACAATGAGCAGTTCTTC.

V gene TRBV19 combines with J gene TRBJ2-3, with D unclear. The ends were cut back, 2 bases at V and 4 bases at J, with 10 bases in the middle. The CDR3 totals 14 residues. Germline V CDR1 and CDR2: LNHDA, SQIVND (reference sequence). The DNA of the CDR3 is TGTGCCAGTAGTATAATGGGCGAGGCAGATACGCAGTATTTT. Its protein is CASSIMGEADTQYF.